A selection of T cell receptor beta chains follows, all from one sample in a study of T cells in Graves' hyperthyroidism and ophthalmopathy. TCRdb ran MiXCR on the multiplex PCR reads and lists one entry per CDR3 protein. The sample has around 250,000 distinct CDR3 sequences, roughly 15% seen once. The sequenced sample was blood. The receptor set was obtained from a woman between 35 and 50 years old with Graves' hyperthyroidism that later progressed to Graves' ophthalmopathy. Each CDR3 is given with its conserved first and last residue. D genes are given only for firm matches. Size is omitted from some rows. Given values are once, few, many or a class for expanded clones.

>-|many|TRBV28|TRBJ1-5|13
TGTGCCAGCAGTTACGGGGTTGGTCAGCCCCAGCATTTT
CASSYGVGQPQHF
>-|-|TRBV7-2|TRBJ1-6|13
TGTGCCAGCAGCTTCCAGGATAATTCACCCCTCCACTTT
CASSFQDNSPLHF
>-|-|TRBV5-1|TRBJ1-2|13
TGCGCCAGCAGCGGGGCAGGGGAAGATGGCTACACCTTC
CASSGAGEDGYTF
>-|few|TRBV7-8|TRBJ2-2|18
TGTGCCAGCAGCACCCGCGGAAGGGCAAATAGGGGCACCAGGGAGCTGTTTTTT
CASSTRGRANRGTRELFF
>-|few|TRBV20-1|TRBJ1-1|14
TGCAGTGCTAGACTATTTGGGGACATTCCCGAAGCTTTCTTT
CSARLFGDIPEAFF
>-|many|TRBV5-1|TRBJ2-1|14
TGCGCCAGCAGCTTGGTGTTGCCCGAGTATGAGCAGTTCTTC
CASSLVLPEYEQFF
>-|many|TRBV29-1|TRBJ1-1|14
TGCAGCGTTCGCTGGGGTAAGGCGAACACTGAAGCTTTCTTT
CSVRWGKANTEAFF
>TRBD1|many|TRBV2|TRBJ1-4|14
TGTGCCAGCAGTGAATTGGGACAGGGTCAAAAACTGTTTTTT
CASSELGQGQKLFF
>TRBD1|-|TRBV28|TRBJ2-7|16
TGTGCCAGCAGTTTGGCCCTTCGGACAGGGATATACGAGCAGTACTTC
CASSLALRTGIYEQYF
>-|few|TRBV29-1|TRBJ2-2|13
TGCAGCGTTGAACTACAGAACACCGGGGAGCTGTTTTTT
CSVELQNTGELFF
>-|many|TRBV6-1|TRBJ2-1|17
TGTGCCAGCAGTCACTTGGCCGGGACTTTCTCCTACAATGAGCAGTTCTTC
CASSHLAGTFSYNEQFF
>-|-|TRBV4-1|TRBJ2-2|14
TGCGCCAGCACGATCAGGGCGGGCACCGGGGAGCTGTTTTTT
CASTIRAGTGELFF
>-|many|TRBV27|TRBJ2-7|14
TGTGCCAGCCGCGCAAGGACAGACTCCTACGAGCAGTACTTC
CASRARTDSYEQYF
>-|many|TRBV7-9|TRBJ1-1|13
TGTGCCAGCAGCTTAATTGTGAACACTGAAGCTTTCTTT
CASSLIVNTEAFF
>-|-|TRBV4-1|TRBJ2-1|14
TGCGCCAGCAGCCAAGGGGTCTTGGGCAATGAGCAGTTCTTC
CASSQGVLGNEQFF
>-|few|TRBV19|TRBJ1-3|16
TGTGCCAGTACCTATGATTACCGACAATCCGGAAACACCATATATTTT
CASTYDYRQSGNTIYF
>-|many|TRBV4-1|TRBJ1-1|18
TGCGCCAGCAGCCAAGATTTGACAGCCAATCTTGGTTGGACTGAAGCTTTCTTT
CASSQDLTANLGWTEAFF
>-|many|TRBV6-1|TRBJ1-1|15
TGTGCCAGCAGTGACTACGGGACATATAACACTGAAGCTTTCTTT
CASSDYGTYNTEAFF
>TRBD2|many|TRBV11-2|TRBJ2-1|17
TGTGCCAGCAGCCACACCTCCCCGGGACTAGCGATCAATGAGCAGTTCTTC
CASSHTSPGLAINEQFF
>-|-|TRBV6-2/TRBV6-3|TRBJ2-5|15
TGTGCCAGCACCCACGGGCTCAGCGCCCCGGAGACCCAGTACTTC
CASTHGLSAPETQYF
>-|many|TRBV7-3|TRBJ1-3|17
TGTGCCAGCAGAACTATCAGGGAGGCCAACTCTGGAAACACCATATATTTT
CASRTIREANSGNTIYF
>-|many|TRBV7-3|TRBJ2-5|12
TGTGCCGCTACCGGAAGGTCCGGGACCCAGTACTTC
CAATGRSGTQYF
>-|many|TRBV5-6|TRBJ1-1|16
TGTGCCAGCAGCGGCGGGCAGGGCGAGCTTAACACTGAAGCTTTCTTT
CASSGGQGELNTEAFF
>-|few|TRBV20-1|TRBJ1-2|12
TGCAGTGCTATCAGGGCGTACTATGGCTACACCTTC
CSAIRAYYGYTF
>-|many|TRBV15|TRBJ2-1|13
TGTGCCACCAGCAGATCAAGTAGTGATGAGCAGTTCTTC
CATSRSSSDEQFF
>TRBD2|few|TRBV19|TRBJ2-1|14
TGTGCCAGTAACCGCCTAGCGGAGAACAATGAGCAGTTCTTC
CASNRLAENNEQFF
>-|few|TRBV19|TRBJ2-1|15
TGTGCCAGTAGTTTCACCGGGACCACCTACAATGAGCAGTTCTTC
CASSFTGTTYNEQFF
>-|few|TRBV3-1|TRBJ2-1|16
TGTGCCAGCAGCCAAGTAAGTGGAAGTCTTCGCGATGAGCAGTTCTTC
CASSQVSGSLRDEQFF
>TRBD1|many|TRBV9|TRBJ2-3|13
TGTGCCAGCAGCCCGGACAGGGGGCATACGCAGTATTTT
CASSPDRGHTQYF
>-|many|TRBV7-2|TRBJ2-7|18
TGTGCCAGCGCCCGGGGCCCCTCTAGCGCCGCGAGCTCCTACGAGCAGTACTTC
CASARGPSSAASSYEQYF
>TRBD2|many|TRBV10-3|TRBJ2-3|17
TGTGCCATCAGTGCAACCCTACTAGCGGGAGGTGCAGATACGCAGTATTTT
CAISATLLAGGADTQYF
>TRBD1|many|TRBV28|TRBJ2-7|14
TGTGCCAGCAGTTCCGGGACAGGGCCGGGGGAGCAGTACTTC
CASSSGTGPGEQYF
>-|many|TRBV5-1|TRBJ2-3|16
TGCGCCAGCAGCTACTCAATCCAAACTAGCACAGATACGCAGTATTTT
CASSYSIQTSTDTQYF
>TRBD2|many|TRBV27|TRBJ2-2|15
TGTGCCAGCAGTTATTCTAGCGGGAGGGCCGGGGAGCTGTTTTTT
CASSYSSGRAGELFF
>-|many|TRBV19|TRBJ1-1|15
TGTGCCAGTAGTCCCTCCCAAGGCCGGAACACTGAAGCTTTCTTT
CASSPSQGRNTEAFF
>-|many|TRBV9|TRBJ1-1|16
TGTGCCAGCAGCCCCCCCGGGGGGGGGACGGACACTGAAGCTTTCTTT
CASSPPGGGTDTEAFF
>TRBD1|many|TRBV25-1|TRBJ2-7|16
TGTGCCAGCACCCGAACCGGACAGGGGGCTCTCAACGAGCAGTACTTC
CASTRTGQGALNEQYF
>TRBD1|many|TRBV12-3/TRBV12-4|TRBJ1-4|13
TGTGCCAGCAGCCCGGGACAGGGTTTTAAACTGTTTTTT
CASSPGQGFKLFF
>-|many|TRBV28|TRBJ2-7|14
TGTGCCAGCAGTTTACCCCTCCAAGCCTACGAGCAGTACTTC
CASSLPLQAYEQYF
>-|once|TRBV19|TRBJ1-2|12
TGTGCCAGTAGCCGTACTCGGACCCCTCACACCTTC
CASSRTRTPHTF
>-|many|TRBV10-3|TRBJ2-4|14
TGTGCCATCAGTCCCGGGTCCCAGCAGGGCATTCAGTACTTC
CAISPGSQQGIQYF
>-|few|TRBV19|TRBJ2-7|14
TGTGCCAGTAGCCGGGACGTATTCTCCTACGAGCAGTACTTC
CASSRDVFSYEQYF
>TRBD2|many|TRBV28|TRBJ2-7|12
TGTGCCAGCAGTGCACTAGCGAGGGTACAGTACTTC
CASSALARVQYF
>TRBD2|-|TRBV11-3|TRBJ2-1|16
TGTGCCAGCAGCTTAGGCGGGACTAGCGGGAGCGGTGAGCAGTTCTTC
CASSLGGTSGSGEQFF
>-|few|TRBV10-3|TRBJ1-1|13
TGTGCGCTTACTAAGGACTTGAACACTGAAGCTTTCTTT
CALTKDLNTEAFF
>-|many|TRBV2|TRBJ2-1|14
TGTGCCAGCGTGGGACCTTTAGCCTACAATGAGCAGTTCTTC
CASVGPLAYNEQFF
>-|many|TRBV12-3/TRBV12-4|TRBJ2-7|14
TGTGCCAGCAGTTTAGGGGTGGGGTCCTACGAGCAGTACTTC
CASSLGVGSYEQYF
>-|many|TRBV5-1|TRBJ1-1|15
TGCGCCAGCCTCAGGGATGGACAGACGAACACTGAAGCTTTCTTT
CASLRDGQTNTEAFF
>-|many|TRBV7-9|TRBJ1-2|14
TGTGCCAGCAGCGCCAGGTTTTATTTCTATGGCTACACCTTC
CASSARFYFYGYTF
>-|-|TRBV20-1|TRBJ2-5|11
TGCAGTGTAAGGGCCGGGGGGACCCAGTACTTC
CSVRAGGTQYF
>TRBD1|many|TRBV18|TRBJ1-1|14
TGTGCCAGCTCACCACTGAATAAGGGGGCGGAAGCTTTCTTT
CASSPLNKGAEAFF
>-|many|TRBV10-3|TRBJ1-3|15
TGTGCCATCAGTGTCTCTCCCAATTTTGAAAACACCATATATTTT
CAISVSPNFENTIYF